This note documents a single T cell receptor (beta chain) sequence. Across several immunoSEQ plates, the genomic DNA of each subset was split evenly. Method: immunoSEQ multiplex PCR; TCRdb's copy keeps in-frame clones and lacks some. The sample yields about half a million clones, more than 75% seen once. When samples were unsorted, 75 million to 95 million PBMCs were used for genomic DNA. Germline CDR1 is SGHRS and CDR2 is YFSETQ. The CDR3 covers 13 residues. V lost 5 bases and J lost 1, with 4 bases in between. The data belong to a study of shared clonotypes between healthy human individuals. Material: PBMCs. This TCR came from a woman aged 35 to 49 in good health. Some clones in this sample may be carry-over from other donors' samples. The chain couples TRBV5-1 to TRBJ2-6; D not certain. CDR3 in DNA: TGCGCCAGCAGGGGGTCTGGGGCCAACGTCCTGACTTTC. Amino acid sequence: CASRGSGANVLTF.